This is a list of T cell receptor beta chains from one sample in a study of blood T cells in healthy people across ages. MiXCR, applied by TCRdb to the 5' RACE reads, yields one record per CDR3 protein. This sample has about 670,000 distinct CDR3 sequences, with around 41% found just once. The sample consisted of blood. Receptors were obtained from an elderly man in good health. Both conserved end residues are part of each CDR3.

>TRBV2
CASSEGGTASPLHF
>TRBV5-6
CASSLSLVRHEQYF
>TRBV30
CAWSVAGGTQDTQYF
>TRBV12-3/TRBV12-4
CASSSKTAFTYEQYF
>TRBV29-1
CSGNRGAGNEQFF
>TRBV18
CASSTAGGAGDTEAFF
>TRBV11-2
CASSFNPKLGWTEAFF
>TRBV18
CASSAANEQYF
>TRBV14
CASSLHQSSYEQYF
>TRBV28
CASILGLAGGTQYF
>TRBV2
CASIFGGRGGDTQYF
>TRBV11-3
CASSSRQGAGETQYF
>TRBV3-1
CASSQERIGGAFGSTDTQYF
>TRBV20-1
CSADVGDTQYF
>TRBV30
CAWSVGDGSGSPLHF
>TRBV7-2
CASSLNRDRGGEQYF
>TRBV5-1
CASSLDSTEETQYF
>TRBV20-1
CSAKDRGRTYEQYF
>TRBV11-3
CASSLGLAGNNEQFF
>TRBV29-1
CSVVTGSSSYNEQFF
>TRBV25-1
CASSEGQGGTDTQYF
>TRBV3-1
CASSQVGFDEQFF
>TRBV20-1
CSARDVGLAGVRAYEQYF
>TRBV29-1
CSGGIAGTYNEQFF
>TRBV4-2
CASSQDSGAFYGYTF
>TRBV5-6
CASRPWEFTDTQYF
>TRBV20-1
CSARAGVEQYF
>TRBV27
CASSLGRGLGYTF
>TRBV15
CATSRAGALNQPQHF
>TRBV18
CASSRDRGRVDNEQFF
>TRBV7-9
CASSPYGGAGETQYF
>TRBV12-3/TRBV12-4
CASSLQSVGTDTQYF
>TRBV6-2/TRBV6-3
CASSYGPDYGYTF
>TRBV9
CASSYQPGQVNSGANVLTF
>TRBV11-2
CATSLGGPSDTQYF
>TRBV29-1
CSVVRGWTGELFF
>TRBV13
CASSSGQIYEQYF
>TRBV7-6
CASSLAAGTDNEQYF
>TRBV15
CATSTRRALNTEAFF
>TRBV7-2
CASSSSQGTKNIQYF
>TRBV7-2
CASSLGWGLNEKLFF
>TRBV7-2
CASSLEGRAGEQYF
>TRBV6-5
CASPPPGGDNSPLHF
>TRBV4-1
CASSQGTSGGAYNEQFF
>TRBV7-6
CASSLHYPDRALGNTIYF
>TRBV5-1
CASGPVASRHEQFF
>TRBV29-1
CSAFWGGTQYF
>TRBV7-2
CASREAGVNTEAFF
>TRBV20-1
CSARDVSRGGQSPEQYF
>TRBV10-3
CVISGTELTYNEQFF
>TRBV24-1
CATSPGSGQPYEQYF